The clone carrying this TCR beta chain was seen a handful of times. The protocol was immunoSEQ multiplex PCR, while the TCRdb copy is restricted to in-frame clones and leaves out a portion. The data hold tens of thousands of clones, with 70% to 85% observed a single time. Germline loops: CDR1 SEHNR, CDR2 FQNEAQ (reference sequence). J was trimmed by 4 bases and V by 0 bases; bases with no gene match: 9. The CDR3 is 17 residues long. This sample is drawn from a study of control samples from healthy donors and cancer patients. The clonotype was recovered from a man in his 70s with lung cancer. Source material: PBMCs. The rearrangement uses TRBV7-9 and TRBJ2-1; 7 positions agree with TRBD2. Written as DNA, the CDR3 is TGTGCCAGCAGCTTAGCCCCCTGGGCGGGGGAATACAATGAGCAGTTCTTC. This sequence encodes CASSLAPWAGEYNEQFF.